This entry lists 3 T cell receptor beta chains sequenced from one sample in a study of blood T cells in healthy people across ages. It was with a sample-barcoded 5' primer and a J-beta primer mix that a second PCR of roughly 7 to 12 cycles was run. TCRdb re-called the 5' RACE reads through MiXCR, storing one row per CDR3 protein. The sample has under 1,100,000 distinct CDR3 sequences, under 30% seen once. In addition, the sample was reused for a study of T cells of mothers and their children.

Sequenced: blood. Receptors originate from a girl aged 2 to 10 in good health.

In nucleotides, the CDR3 is TGCAGTGCCCCGCCCCAACTAGCGGGGCTACTCGGGACCCAGTACTTC. Encoded protein: CSAPPQLAGLLGTQYF. J is TRBJ2-5 and V is TRBV20-1; 10 bases align to TRBD2. The V gene end was trimmed by 6 bases and the J gene end by 7 bases; junction bases not matched to a gene: 17. Germline V gene sequence: CDR1 DFQATT, CDR2 SNEGSKA (reference sequence). This CDR3 has 16 amino acids.

V gene TRBV3-1 combines with J gene TRBJ2-5; a possible D gene is TRBD2 (5 bases). The germline V gene has CDR1 LGHDT and CDR2 YNNKEL (reference sequence). This CDR3 spans 12 amino acids. Trimming cost V 8 bases and J 5 bases, with 12 bases left between them. This CDR3 is CASGSGFETQYF. The CDR3 nucleotides read TGTGCCAGCGGGAGCGGATTTGAGACCCAGTACTTC.

The rearrangement uses TRBV4-1 and TRBJ2-7; D unclear. Trimming removed 0 bases at V and 7 bases at J, with 13 bases between. CDR3 size: 14 residues. Germline CDR1 and CDR2: MGHRA and YSYEKL. The DNA for the CDR3 is TGCGCCAGCAGCCAAGATCCTCTAGTAGGTGAGCAGTACTTC. It yields the protein CASSQDPLVGEQYF.